These 30 T cell receptor beta chains originate from one sample sequenced in a study of T cells in Graves' hyperthyroidism and ophthalmopathy. From RNA transcripts, TCR beta CDR3 regions were amplified. Initially, a first-round RT-PCR of the TCR CDR3 employed the HTBI primer set. MiXCR was run by TCRdb on the multiplex PCR reads, yielding one entry per CDR3 protein. The table shows fewer than 650,000 distinct CDR3 sequences, with 14% occurring only once. The material sequenced was blood. The receptor source for this set is a woman younger than 35 with Graves' ophthalmopathy.

This clonotype was counted at least ten times. The rearrangement links TRBV12-5 to TRBJ2-3, with a weak D call TRBD1 (5 bases). CDR3 length: 15 amino acids. V was shortened by 6 bases and J by 3 bases, with 16 bases between the two germline ends. Germline CDR1 is LGHNT and CDR2 is FRNRAP. The CDR3 spells CASGNQGERTDTQYF. CDR3 bases: TGTGCTAGTGGCAACCAGGGTGAGCGAACAGATACGCAGTATTTT.

A few counts support this clonotype. This chain links TRBV20-1 with TRBJ2-1, with 9 positions matching TRBD2. This CDR3 has 15 amino acids. Per germline, CDR1 DFQATT and CDR2 SNEGSKA (reference sequence). V trimming: 2 bases; J trimming: 7 bases; junction bases outside the gene matches: 9. Here the CDR3 reads CSARSVLAGGNEQFF. CDR3 nucleotides: TGCAGTGCTAGATCGGTACTAGCGGGCGGGAATGAGCAGTTCTTC.

This clonotype has a count of ten or more. The chain combines TRBV7-8 with TRBJ1-4, with D unresolved. Germline CDR1 is SGHVS and CDR2 is FQNEAQ. CDR3 length: 12 amino acids. Trimming pared 3 bases from V and 6 bases from J, leaving 5 bases between. CDR3 DNA sequence: TGTGCCAGCAGCTTTGGGGATGAAAAACTGTTTTTT. Translated: CASSFGDEKLFF.

The chain uses TRBV7-3 and TRBJ2-1, with 7 bases that match TRBD2. V lost 0 bases and J lost 3; bases outside the gene matches: 5. CDR3 size: 16 residues. From germline, CDR1 is SGHTA and CDR2 FQGTGA. The CDR3 region is CASSLTAGANYNEQFF. The CDR3 DNA follows: TGTGCCAGCAGCTTAACGGCGGGAGCGAACTACAATGAGCAGTTCTTC.

At least ten counts were recorded for this clonotype. This rearrangement joins TRBV12-3 or TRBV12-4 to TRBJ1-2; possibly TRBD1 for D (5 bases). With 7 bases removed from V and 5 bases from J, the gap between germline ends came to 17 bases. CDR3 length: 14 residues. CDR3 sequence: CASTNPGTGYGYTF. The CDR3 DNA follows: TGTGCCAGCACCAACCCCGGGACTGGGTATGGCTACACCTTC.

Many counts were recorded for this clonotype. The V and J genes are TRBV10-3 and TRBJ2-5; tentative D call: TRBD2 (5 bases). The CDR3 totals 13 residues. The V end lost 2 bases, the J end lost 5 bases, and 9 bases lay between the germline ends. The germline CDR1 and CDR2 sequences are ENHRY and SYGVKD. As DNA, the CDR3 is TGTGCCATCAGTGAGCCGGGGAATGAGACCCAGTACTTC. Its protein product is CAISEPGNETQYF.

In this sample, this clonotype turned up many times. This sequence joins TRBV25-1 and TRBJ2-1; 8 bases are shared with TRBD2. The germline gives CDR1 MGHDK, CDR2 SYGVNS. J lost 0 bases, V lost 6 bases, and 16 bases had no gene match. The CDR3 runs to 19 residues. The DNA for the CDR3 is TGTGCCAGCAGACCCCTAGGACTGGAGCGGGGGAGCTCCTACAATGAGCAGTTCTTC. Translated: CASRPLGLERGSSYNEQFF.

The rearrangement uses TRBV16 and TRBJ2-7, with TRBD1 identical over 9 bases. The CDR3 is made up of 14 amino acids. Germline CDR1 is KGHSY and CDR2 is FQNENV. The ends lost 6 bases at V and 6 bases at J; junction bases unmatched: 9. The CDR3 sequence is CASSPGTGKFEQYF. In DNA form, the CDR3 reads TGTGCCAGCAGTCCCGGGACAGGGAAGTTCGAGCAGTACTTC.

V is TRBV5-1 and J is TRBJ2-3; weak D call: TRBD1 (5 bases). There are 16 residues in the CDR3. V was pared by 0 bases and J by 0 bases, with 11 bases between. The germline V gene has CDR1 SGHRS and CDR2 YFSETQ. The CDR3 coding sequence is TGCGCCAGCAGCTTGGAGACAGCGACAAGCACAGATACGCAGTATTTT. This encodes CASSLETATSTDTQYF.

This clonotype occurred many times. The V and J genes are TRBV5-5 and TRBJ1-1, with D possibly matching TRBD1 (5 bases). V was trimmed by 4 bases and J by 1 base, leaving 11 bases between them. The CDR3 spans 14 residues. The germline V gene encodes CDR1 SGHKS and CDR2 YYEKEE (reference sequence). The CDR3 DNA sequence: TGTGCCAGCAGCAGATGGGGCAGGAACACTGAAGCTTTCTTT. Protein: CASSRWGRNTEAFF.

This clonotype turned up a few times. The CDR3 spells CASSLTGVDSPLHF. Written as DNA, the CDR3 is TGTGCCAGCAGCTTGACAGGGGTCGACTCACCCCTCCACTTT. V usage is TRBV7-9 and J usage is TRBJ1-6, with 8 nucleotides matching TRBD1. Germline V gene sequence: CDR1 SEHNR, CDR2 FQNEAQ (reference sequence). This CDR3 has 14 residues. The J segment lost 10 bases and the V segment lost 3 bases, leaving 5 bases of the junction unmatched.

This clonotype came up many times. The chain uses TRBV19 and TRBJ2-5; 8 bases line up with TRBD2. V lost 3 bases, J lost 8 bases, and 8 bases stayed unmatched. The V gene's germline CDR1 is LNHDA and CDR2 SQIVND (reference sequence). There are 14 residues in the CDR3. CDR3 DNA sequence: TGTGCCAGTAGTATCAGGCGGGGGGCCGAAACCCAGTACTTC. Its protein is CASSIRRGAETQYF.

This clonotype was observed a few times. The chain couples TRBV24-1 to TRBJ2-7, with 8 nucleotides matching TRBD1. The V segment lost 3 bases and the J segment 6 bases; nucleotides outside the gene matches: 6. CDR3 length equals 14 residues. Germline values: CDR1 KGHDR, CDR2 SFDVKD. In nucleotides, the CDR3 is TGTGCCACCAGTGATACCAGGGGGCGCGGCGAGCAGTACTTC. Amino acids: CATSDTRGRGEQYF.

This rearrangement joins TRBV6-2 or TRBV6-3 to TRBJ1-5; tentative D call: TRBD1 (5 bases). CDR1 is MNHEY and CDR2 is SVGEGT in the germline V gene. The CDR3 is 14 residues long. V gave up 6 bases and J gave up 6 bases, with 15 bases separating them. The CDR3 DNA follows: TGTGCCAGCAGCGACGGGGGTTCCGGTCAGCCCCAGCATTTT. This codes for CASSDGGSGQPQHF.

V and J are TRBV7-2 and TRBJ2-2; TRBD2 might be the D (6 bases). CDR3 length equals 16 residues. Germline CDR1 and CDR2: SGHTA and FQGNSA. V lost 5 bases and J lost 5, with 18 bases in between. The CDR3 DNA is TGTGCCAGCAGCCGCTTCGCGGGGCCGGGTACCGGGGAGCTGTTTTTT. Its protein is CASSRFAGPGTGELFF.

With regard to this clonotype: This could be a read error, since a much larger clone is one nucleotide away. The chain uses TRBV11-2 and TRBJ1-1; D not resolved. The germline V gene encodes CDR1 SGHAT and CDR2 FQNNGV. The CDR3 totals 15 residues. V was trimmed by 5 bases and J by 3 bases, leaving 16 bases between them. CDR3 in amino acids: CASSPIRGNYTEAFF. CDR3 bases: TGTGCCAGCAGCCCCATCCGGGGAAACTACACTGAAGCTTTCTTT.

Remarks on this clonotype: A read error may explain this, as a much larger clone is one base away. V usage is TRBV10-3 and J usage is TRBJ2-4; no clear D gene. The germline CDR1 and CDR2 sequences are ENHRY and SYGVKD. The CDR3 sequence is 15 residues long. The CDR3 nucleotides read TGTGCCATCAGTGAAGGAGTCCAGGCCGGAAACATTCAGCACTTC. It is translated as CAISEGVQAGNIQHF.

This clonotype turned up a few times. This chain connects TRBV9 to TRBJ2-7; a weak D match, TRBD2 (5 bases). Germline V lookup: CDR1 SGDLS, CDR2 YYNGEE. The CDR3 consists of 16 residues. The V end was cut by 3 bases, the J end by 4 bases, with 20 bases between. The CDR3 region has the DNA TGTGCCAGCAGCGCCAGCTTCGGAGGCTCCTTGTACGAGCAGTACTTC. It codes for CASSASFGGSLYEQYF.

This clonotype was counted between two and nine times. CDR3 coding DNA: TGTGCCAGCAGCCCACTCGGGGGGCCTCCCGGCAATGAGCAGTTCTTC. Translated, it gives CASSPLGGPPGNEQFF. This sequence joins TRBV9 and TRBJ2-1, with D maybe TRBD2 (7 bases). CDR3 length: 16 amino acids. The germline CDR1 and CDR2 sequences are SGDLS and YYNGEE. V was clipped by 4 bases and J by 6 bases, with 20 bases between them. Variable domain in full (rest from reference TRBV9 and TRBJ2-1): DSGVTQTPKHLITATGQRVTLRCSPRSGDLSVYWYQQSLDQGLQFLIQYYNGEERAKGNILERFSAQQFPDLHSELNLSSLELGDSALYFCASSPLGGPPGNEQFFGPGTRLTVL.

The J gene is TRBJ2-1, the V gene TRBV11-2; tentative D call: TRBD2 (6 bases). V lost 2 bases to trimming and J lost 8 bases, with 13 bases between them. CDR3 size: 14 residues. Per the germline V gene, CDR1 is SGHAT and CDR2 is FQNNGV. CDR3 protein: CASSLRAGGDEQFF. The CDR3 DNA follows: TGTGCCAGCAGCTTACGGGCAGGCGGGGATGAGCAGTTCTTC.

The chain has TRBV2 and TRBJ1-2; TRBD1 agrees at 7 bases. The CDR3 is 13 amino acids. J gave up 2 bases and V 8 bases, and 5 bases lay outside the gene matches. Per the germline V gene, CDR1 is SNHLY and CDR2 is FYNNEI. The CDR3 DNA sequence: TGTGCCAGCGGCGGGGACAGAAACTATGGCTACACCTTC. This translates into CASGGDRNYGYTF.

About this clonotype itself: The conserved closing phenylalanine or tryptophan is absent in this CDR3, likely reflecting a read error. V is TRBV7-2 and J is TRBJ1-6; D uncertain. CDR1 and CDR2 (germline): SGHTA, FQGNSA. Trimming took off 1 base at V and 10 bases at J, with 5 bases between the two ends. There are 12 residues in the CDR3. DNA of the CDR3: TGTGCCAGCAGCTTAGACGACTCACCCCTCCACCTT. Amino acids: CASSLDDSPLHL.

V and J are TRBV11-3 and TRBJ2-2; 10 nucleotides match TRBD1. The germline gives CDR1 SGHNT, CDR2 YENEEA. This CDR3 region has 15 residues. V lost 5 bases, J lost 7 bases, and 7 bases stayed unmatched. The CDR3 here is CASSPRQGANGELFF. The DNA for the CDR3 is TGTGCCAGCAGCCCTCGACAGGGGGCTAACGGGGAGCTGTTTTTT.

The chain carries TRBV5-1 and TRBJ2-3, with 8 bases identical to TRBD1. Trimming removed 3 bases from V and 2 bases from J; junction bases left unmatched: 8. The V gene's germline CDR1 is SGHRS and CDR2 YFSETQ. This CDR3 contains 16 residues. CDR3 residues: CASSYFRGPDTDTQYF. The CDR3 DNA sequence: TGCGCCAGCAGCTACTTCAGGGGGCCGGACACAGATACGCAGTATTTT.

As to this clonotype: A much larger clone lies a single base off, so this may be a read error. The genes are TRBV15 and TRBJ2-3; a weak D match, TRBD2 (6 bases). The germline gives CDR1 LNHNV, CDR2 YYDKDF (reference sequence). The CDR3 is made up of 18 amino acids. CDR3 loop: CATAGWSETSITTDTRYF. In DNA, the CDR3 is TGTGCCACCGCGGGGTGGTCGGAGACCTCTATAACCACAGATACGCGGTATTTT.

This clonotype was counted ten times or more. The chain uses TRBV3-1 and TRBJ2-1; a weak D match, TRBD2 (6 bases). The V end lost 4 bases, the J end lost 0 bases, and 10 bases lay between the germline ends. CDR1 is LGHDT, CDR2 YNNKEL, per germline (reference sequence). The CDR3 is 15 residues long. CDR3 amino acids: CASSLGSLSYNEQFF. The CDR3 DNA follows: TGTGCCAGCAGCCTCGGGAGCCTCTCCTACAATGAGCAGTTCTTC.

This clonotype has a count of ten or more. The gene calls are TRBV5-1 and TRBJ1-1; 7 bases match TRBD1. Germline lookup yields CDR1 SGHRS and CDR2 YFSETQ. Unmatched junction bases numbered 17, after V lost 0 bases and J lost 0 bases. CDR3 length: 20 amino acids. The CDR3 DNA follows: TGCGCCAGCAGCTTGGCTGGGCAGGGGGTAACAGGGACCATGAACACTGAAGCTTTCTTT. Amino acid sequence: CASSLAGQGVTGTMNTEAFF.

This clonotype has a handful of counts. The rearrangement links TRBV14 to TRBJ1-4; the D is unclear. The CDR3 is 13 residues long. CDR1 and CDR2 from the germline V gene are SGHDN and FVKESK. Trimming shortened V by 2 bases and J by 8 bases, and 9 bases separated the two germline ends. CDR3 DNA: TGTGCCAGCAGCCAATCGTTTTACGAAAAACTGTTTTTT. It translates to CASSQSFYEKLFF.

The chain joins TRBV7-8 to TRBJ1-2, with 9 bases matching TRBD1. The germline CDR1 and CDR2 sequences are SGHVS and FQNEAQ. Trimming cost V 3 bases and J 4 bases; bases outside gene matches: 9. The length of the CDR3 is 16 residues. The CDR3 loop reads CASSFEAQGASYGYTF. As DNA, the CDR3 is TGTGCCAGCAGCTTCGAAGCACAGGGGGCGAGCTATGGCTACACCTTC.

V is TRBV9 and J is TRBJ2-3; the match to TRBD2 covers 7 bases. Unmatched junction bases numbered 15, after V lost 3 bases and J lost 2 bases. The V gene's germline CDR1 is SGDLS and CDR2 YYNGEE. This CDR3 spans 18 amino acids. The CDR3, as DNA: TGTGCCAGCAGCGATCGGGCGGCTAGCGGAGATCTCACAGATACGCAGTATTTT. Protein product: CASSDRAASGDLTDTQYF. Based on the CDR3 plus reference TRBV9 and TRBJ2-3, the full variable domain is DSGVTQTPKHLITATGQRVTLRCSPRSGDLSVYWYQQSLDQGLQFLIQYYNGEERAKGNILERFSAQQFPDLHSELNLSSLELGDSALYFCASSDRAASGDLTDTQYFGPGTRLTVL.